Shown below are 5 T cell receptor beta chains from a single sample sequenced in a study of cytomegalovirus exposure and HLA in healthy donors. Both 60 Vbeta primers and 13 Jbeta primers went into the PCR. Sequenced by immunoSEQ multiplex PCR; TCRdb stores in-frame clones only, minus some. The sample consists of under 200,000 clones, around 80% of them appearing once. The source material was PBMCs. The receptors were gathered from a male donor in good health and CMV-seronegative.

The V gene is TRBV5-1, the J gene TRBJ2-3, with no clear D. This CDR3 region has 13 residues. Trimming left V 0 bases short and J 4 bases short, with 6 bases between. The germline gives CDR1 SGHRS, CDR2 YFSETQ. The CDR3 sequence: CASSLVVSDTQYF. The CDR3 DNA reads as TGCGCCAGCAGCTTGGTAGTATCAGATACGCAGTATTTT.

V is TRBV18 and J is TRBJ2-4; D is uncertain. Deletions cut 3 bases from V and 8 bases from J, with 11 bases between. Per the germline V gene, CDR1 is KGHSH and CDR2 is LQKENI. The CDR3 has 13 residues. The CDR3 DNA is TGTGCCAGCTCACCCAGTCCTGCTGACATTCAGTACTTC. Translated: CASSPSPADIQYF.

The V call is TRBV6-1, the J call TRBJ2-3; D is perhaps TRBD2 (6 bases). CDR3 length: 14 amino acids. Germline assignment: CDR1 MNHNS and CDR2 SASEGT. V lost 4 bases and J 4 bases, leaving 12 bases between the germline ends. This chain's CDR3 is CASSGGGVPDTQYF. DNA for the CDR3: TGTGCCAGCAGTGGGGGCGGGGTCCCAGATACGCAGTATTTT.

V and J are TRBV6-1 and TRBJ1-3; D remains ambiguous. The CDR3 totals 13 residues. Germline-derived CDR1 and CDR2 are MNHNS and SASEGT. V lost 6 bases and J lost 8, with 14 bases in between. The CDR3 DNA follows: TGTGCCAGCAGGCAAGGTATAGCCTACACCATATATTTT. Amino acid sequence: CASRQGIAYTIYF.

This clone was observed once. V gene TRBV14 combines with J gene TRBJ2-5; 8 positions match TRBD2. V lost 4 bases, J lost 5 bases, and 9 bases stayed unmatched. Germline V CDR1 and CDR2: SGHDN, FVKESK. CDR3 length equals 15 residues. CDR3 in amino acids: CASSPPGKRGETQYF. The DNA for the CDR3 is TGTGCCAGCAGCCCCCCAGGGAAGCGGGGGGAGACCCAGTACTTC.